This T cell receptor beta chain was captured in a study of identical twins. Study outcomes and limitations: Compared with unrelated sharing, twin-shared out-of-frame alpha sequences had more low-probability sequences. Its conclusions, products of cross-sectional statistical analysis, did not come from following the same donors.

This clonotype has ten or more counts. Antigen unknown. Everyone who donated was a healthy Caucasian. TCRdb called the 5' RACE reads again in MiXCR, with one record for every CDR3 protein. The sample includes hundreds of thousands of distinct CDR3 sequences, 8.5% to 9% of them seen just once. The data were also submitted as part of a second study, on yellow fever vaccine responses in identical twins. From that second work: Twins reportedly had a vaccine T cell response that seemed partly convergent, partly personalized.

The source of this sequence is a woman under 30 in good health. The sequenced sample consisted of PBMCs.

CDR3 region: CASSEPNGYEQYF. CDR3 DNA: TGCGCCAGCAGTGAGCCAAACGGCTACGAGCAGTACTTC. The chain carries TRBV10-1 and TRBJ2-7, with D hard to call. Germline lookup yields CDR1 WNHNN and CDR2 SYGVQD (reference sequence). The CDR3 spans 13 residues. The V end was cut by 2 bases, the J end by 3 bases, with 8 bases between.